Reported below is one T cell receptor (beta chain). There is no known antigen for this receptor. The input lacks base qualities; no much larger clone sits a single base away. Graves' hyperthyroidism was defined as stable when no progression to ophthalmopathy occurred over 18 months of follow-up. The hyperthyroidism patients were between 18 and 65 years old and newly diagnosed, with a disease duration of less than 2 months. Patients with uncontrolled infections, other autoimmune diseases, pregnancy or lactation were excluded. Clinical symptoms, serum thyroxine and TRAb, thyroid ultrasound, and orbital computed tomography formed the basis for the diagnoses. Ficoll-Paque density gradient centrifugation was used to isolate PBMCs from 8 to 10 ml of fresh peripheral blood. Total RNA was extracted using Trizol reagent, and RNA quality was assessed on an Agilent 2100 Bioanalyzer. The data were obtained in a study of T cells in Graves' hyperthyroidism and ophthalmopathy (dated by TCRdb to the late 2010s). General notes on the study: Peripheral blood samples were taken at the time of initial diagnosis, prior to any treatment. A discovery cohort of about 95 patients, 43 with Graves' ophthalmopathy and about 58 with stable Graves' hyperthyroidism, was used to find distinguishing TCR V-J signatures. Whether ophthalmopathy could be predicted prospectively was tested in an independent validation cohort made up of under 20 hyperthyroidism patients plus 17 patients who later progressed to ophthalmopathy. For training and testing, the approximately 92 patients in the discovery cohort were randomly divided in a 7:3 ratio. Thyroid tissue and blood T-cell repertoires from several Graves' hyperthyroidism patients were also compared in the study. Following sampling, methimazole starting at 30 mg daily was given to hyperthyroidism patients, and high-dose intravenous methylprednisolone was given to ophthalmopathy patients. The paper describes TCR Vbeta CDR3 sequencing of roughly 130 peripheral blood samples, made up of around 41 ophthalmopathy patients, around 78 hyperthyroidism patients and 17 progressor patients. What the research found in general, with its limitations: No statistical method was used to fix the sample size in advance, and group allocation was not hidden from the investigators. In validation, the model predicted progression to ophthalmopathy with approximately 71% sensitivity and approximately 74% specificity, a median of approximately 6.7 months before onset. A model built on a 13 V-J signature distinguished ophthalmopathy from stable hyperthyroidism, reaching 85% to 90% sensitivity and 81.08% specificity in cross-validation and 80%/75% in testing. Blood samples also contained most of the expanded thyroid clonotypes (frequency above 0.001), which suggests that blood repertoires may reflect thyroid immune responses.

TCR beta CDR3 regions were amplified from RNA transcripts. The TCR CDR3 was subjected to a first round of RT-PCR using the HTBI primer set and the Qiagen OneStep RT-PCR kit. Libraries were constructed in a second round of multiplex PCR, after which size selection and purification were carried out. Libraries were sequenced paired-end with 100 bp reads on an Illumina HiSeq2000. The paper's processing steps were these. Raw data were processed with SOAPnuke, discarding reads with adapters, uncalled bases, mean Phred below 15, or no exact constant-primer or identifier match. High-quality paired reads were merged using COPE v1.2.5, and each unique nucleotide sequence was defined as a clonotype. MiTCR v1.1 was used to align clonotypes to the IMGT TRBV, TRBD and TRBJ reference segments. Analysis was restricted to V-J combinations with a frequency above 0.0001, which covered roughly 99% of repertoires. The TCS score was defined as F50 (clonal expansion) divided by E x V (chaos), with BLOSUM62-based TCRdist calculated between CDR3 peptides within each V-J. Welch's t-statistics and random forest reduced roughly 500 V-J features to some 14, which were used in a naive Bayes classifier (R e1071). TCRdb's own reprocessing of the public reads used fastp at Q25 and MiXCR and kept productive beta chains. Each record represents a unique CDR3 protein, reported with the most common genes and DNA among its rows. The V and J calls reflect TCRdb's pipeline rather than the authors' work. The sample profile shows about 480,000 distinct CDR3 sequences; roughly 14% of them were found once. The ten largest clones represent 15% to 20% of the sample.

The V end loses 6 bases and the J end loses 2 bases, and a stretch of 11 bases separates them. The germline V gene specifies MNHNS as CDR1 and SASEGT as CDR2. Inclusive of the bounding cysteine and phenylalanine, the CDR3 is 13 residues long. Of the read, only the CDR3 DNA is kept; its 39 bases are in frame from base 1. The sequenced material came from blood. The sequence was collected from a woman under 30 with Graves' hyperthyroidism. Here the chain combines TRBV6-1 and TRBJ2-7; there is no confident call for the D gene. In nucleotides, the sequence is TGTGCCAGCAGGTCCCCGCTAGCCTACGAGCAGTACTTC. It encodes CASRSPLAYEQYF.